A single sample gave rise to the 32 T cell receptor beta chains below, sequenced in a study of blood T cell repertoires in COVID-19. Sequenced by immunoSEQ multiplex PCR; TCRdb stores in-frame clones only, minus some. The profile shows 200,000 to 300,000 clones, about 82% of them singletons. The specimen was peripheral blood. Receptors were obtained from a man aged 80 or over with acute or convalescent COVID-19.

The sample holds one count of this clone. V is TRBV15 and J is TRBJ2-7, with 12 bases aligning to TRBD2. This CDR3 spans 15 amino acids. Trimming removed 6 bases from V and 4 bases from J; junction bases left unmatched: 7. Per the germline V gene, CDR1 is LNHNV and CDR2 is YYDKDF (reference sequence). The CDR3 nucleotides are TGTGCCACCAGGCCAGGACTAGCGGGGACTTACGAGCAGTACTTC. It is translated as CATRPGLAGTYEQYF.

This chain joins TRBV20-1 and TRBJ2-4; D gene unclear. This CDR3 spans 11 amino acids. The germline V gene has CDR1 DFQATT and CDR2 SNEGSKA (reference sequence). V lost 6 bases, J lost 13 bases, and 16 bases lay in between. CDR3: CSASPQEAQYF. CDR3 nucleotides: TGCAGTGCCTCCCCCCAAGAGGCCCAGTACTTC.

CDR3 nucleotide sequence: TGTGCCAGCAGCCAAGCTGGGGGGGGAGCGGGAGGGACCAATGAGCAGTTCTTC. This codes for CASSQAGGGAGGTNEQFF. J is TRBJ2-1 and V is TRBV3-1 (or the pseudogene TRBV3-2), with 10 bases identical to TRBD2. CDR3 length: 18 amino acids. The junction had 12 bases not matched to a gene; V was cut back by 1 base and J by 6 bases. The germline gives CDR1 LGHDT, CDR2 YNNKEL (reference sequence).

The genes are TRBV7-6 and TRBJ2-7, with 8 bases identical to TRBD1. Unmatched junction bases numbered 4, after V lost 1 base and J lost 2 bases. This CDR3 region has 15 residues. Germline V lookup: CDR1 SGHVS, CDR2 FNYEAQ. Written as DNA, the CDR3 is TGTGCCAGCAGCTTAGAAGGACAGGGAGCCTACGAGCAGTACTTC. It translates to CASSLEGQGAYEQYF. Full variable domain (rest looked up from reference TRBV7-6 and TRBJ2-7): GAGVSQSPRYKVTKRGQDVALRCDPISGHVSLYWYRQALGQGPEFLTYFNYEAQQDKSGLPNDRFSAERPEGSISTLTIQRTEQRDSAMYRCASSLEGQGAYEQYFGPGTRLTVT.

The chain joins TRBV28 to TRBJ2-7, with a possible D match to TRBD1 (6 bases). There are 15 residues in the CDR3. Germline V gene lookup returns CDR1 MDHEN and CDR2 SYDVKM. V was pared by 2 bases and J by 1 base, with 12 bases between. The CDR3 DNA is TGTGCCAGCAGTTTAGGGGGCCAGGGATCCTACGAGCAGTACTTC. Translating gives CASSLGGQGSYEQYF.

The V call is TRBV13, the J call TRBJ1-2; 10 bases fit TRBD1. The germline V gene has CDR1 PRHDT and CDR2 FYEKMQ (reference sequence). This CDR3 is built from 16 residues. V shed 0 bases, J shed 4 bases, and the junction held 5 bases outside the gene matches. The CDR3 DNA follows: TGTGCCAGCAGCTTAGGCGCCGGGACAGGGGTCTATGGCTACACCTTC. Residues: CASSLGAGTGVYGYTF.

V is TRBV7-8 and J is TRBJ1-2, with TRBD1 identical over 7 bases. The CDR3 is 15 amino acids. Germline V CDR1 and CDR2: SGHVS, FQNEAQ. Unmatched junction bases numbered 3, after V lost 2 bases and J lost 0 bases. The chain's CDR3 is CASSLWDRANYGYTF. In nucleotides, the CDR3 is TGTGCCAGCAGCTTATGGGACAGAGCTAACTATGGCTACACCTTC.

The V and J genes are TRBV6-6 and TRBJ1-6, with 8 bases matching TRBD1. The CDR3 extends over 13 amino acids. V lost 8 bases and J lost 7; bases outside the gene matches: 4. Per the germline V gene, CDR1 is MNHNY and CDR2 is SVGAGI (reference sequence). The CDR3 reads CASRDRRNSPLHF. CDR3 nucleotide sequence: TGTGCCAGCCGGGACAGGAGAAATTCACCCCTCCACTTT.

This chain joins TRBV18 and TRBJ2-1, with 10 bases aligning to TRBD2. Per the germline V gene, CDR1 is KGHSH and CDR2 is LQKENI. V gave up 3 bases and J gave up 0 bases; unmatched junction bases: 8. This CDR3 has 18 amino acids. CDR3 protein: CASSPIFSGGSSYNEQFF. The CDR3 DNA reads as TGTGCCAGCTCACCCATCTTTAGCGGGGGGAGCTCCTACAATGAGCAGTTCTTC.

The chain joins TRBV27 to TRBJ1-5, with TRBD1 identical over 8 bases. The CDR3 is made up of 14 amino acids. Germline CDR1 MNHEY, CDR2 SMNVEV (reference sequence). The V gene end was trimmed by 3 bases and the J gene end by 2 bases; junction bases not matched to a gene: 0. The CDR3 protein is CASSLTGGNQPQHF. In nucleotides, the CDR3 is TGTGCCAGCAGTTTGACAGGGGGCAATCAGCCCCAGCATTTT.

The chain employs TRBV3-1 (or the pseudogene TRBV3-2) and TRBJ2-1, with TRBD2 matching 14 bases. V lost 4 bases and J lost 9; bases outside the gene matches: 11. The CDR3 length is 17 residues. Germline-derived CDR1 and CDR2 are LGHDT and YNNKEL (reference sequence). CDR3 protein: CASSPLPGLAGEGEQFF. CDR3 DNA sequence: TGTGCCAGCAGCCCCCTCCCGGGACTAGCGGGGGAGGGTGAGCAGTTCTTC.

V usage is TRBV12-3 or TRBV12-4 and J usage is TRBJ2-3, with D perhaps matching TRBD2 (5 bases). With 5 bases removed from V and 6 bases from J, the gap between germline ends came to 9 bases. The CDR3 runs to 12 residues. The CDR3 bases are TGTGCCAGCAGTCCCCGAGGGGATACGCAGTATTTT. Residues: CASSPRGDTQYF.

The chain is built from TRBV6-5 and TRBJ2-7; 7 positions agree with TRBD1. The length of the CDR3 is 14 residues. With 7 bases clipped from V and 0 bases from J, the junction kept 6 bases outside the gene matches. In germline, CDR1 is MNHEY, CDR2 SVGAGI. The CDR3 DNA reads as TGTGCCAGCAATTTAGACAGGGTCTCCTACGAGCAGTACTTC. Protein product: CASNLDRVSYEQYF.

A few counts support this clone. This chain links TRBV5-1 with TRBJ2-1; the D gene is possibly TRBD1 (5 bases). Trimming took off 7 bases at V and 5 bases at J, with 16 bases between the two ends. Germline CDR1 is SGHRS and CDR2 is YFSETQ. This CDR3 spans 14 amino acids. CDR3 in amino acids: CASSGGAPHNEQFF. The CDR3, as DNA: TGCGCCAGCTCCGGTGGGGCCCCCCACAATGAGCAGTTCTTC. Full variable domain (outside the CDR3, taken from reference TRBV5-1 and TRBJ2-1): KAGVTQTPRYLIKTRGQQVTLSCSPISGHRSVSWYQQTPGQGLQFLFEYFSETQRNKGNFPGRFSGRQFSNSRSEMNVSTLELGDSALYLCASSGGAPHNEQFFGPGTRLTVL.

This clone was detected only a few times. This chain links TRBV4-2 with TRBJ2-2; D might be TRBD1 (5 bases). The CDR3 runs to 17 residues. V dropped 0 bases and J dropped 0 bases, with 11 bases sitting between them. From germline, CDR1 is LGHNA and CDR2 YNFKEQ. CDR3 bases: TGTGCCAGCAGCCAAGACTATCAGGGCGCGAACACCGGGGAGCTGTTTTTT. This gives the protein CASSQDYQGANTGELFF.

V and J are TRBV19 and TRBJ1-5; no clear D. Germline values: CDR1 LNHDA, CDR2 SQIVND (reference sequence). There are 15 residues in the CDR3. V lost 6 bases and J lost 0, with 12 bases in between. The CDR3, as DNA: TGTGCCAGTAGCGCTCATACAAATAGCAATCAGCCCCAGCATTTT. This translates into CASSAHTNSNQPQHF.

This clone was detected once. DNA of the CDR3: TGTGCCAGCAGTTACAAGGGGTCGGCCGGTGGGCCCCAGCATTTT. This sequence encodes CASSYKGSAGGPQHF. The chain is built from TRBV6-5 and TRBJ1-5; D possibly corresponds to TRBD1 (5 bases). Trimming took off 2 bases at V and 9 bases at J, with 17 bases between the two ends. The CDR3 has 15 amino acids. Looked up from germline, CDR1 is MNHEY and CDR2 is SVGAGI.

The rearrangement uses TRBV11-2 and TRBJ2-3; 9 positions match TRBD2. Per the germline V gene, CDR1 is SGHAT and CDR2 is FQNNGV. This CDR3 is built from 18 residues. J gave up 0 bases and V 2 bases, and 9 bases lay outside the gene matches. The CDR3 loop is CASSLMRRGGSSTDTQYF. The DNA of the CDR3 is TGTGCCAGCAGCTTAATGAGGCGGGGGGGGTCTAGCACAGATACGCAGTATTTT.

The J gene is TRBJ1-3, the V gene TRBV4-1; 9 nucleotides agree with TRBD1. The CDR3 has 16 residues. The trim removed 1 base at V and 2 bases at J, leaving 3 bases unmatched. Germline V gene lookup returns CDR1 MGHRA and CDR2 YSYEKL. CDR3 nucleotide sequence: TGCGCCAGCAGCCAAGCACAGGGGGCTCCTGGAAACACCATATATTTT. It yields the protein CASSQAQGAPGNTIYF.

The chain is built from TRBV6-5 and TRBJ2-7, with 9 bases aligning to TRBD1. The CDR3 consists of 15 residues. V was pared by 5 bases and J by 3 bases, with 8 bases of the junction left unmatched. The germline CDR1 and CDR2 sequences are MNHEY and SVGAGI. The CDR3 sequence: CASSPTGTGIYEQYF. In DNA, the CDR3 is TGTGCCAGCAGTCCTACCGGGACAGGGATCTACGAGCAGTACTTC.

The CDR3 here is CASSQGQAPTYEQYF. CDR3 sequence (DNA): TGCGCCAGCAGCCAGGGACAGGCCCCCACCTACGAGCAGTACTTC. V usage is TRBV4-1 and J usage is TRBJ2-7, with TRBD1 matching 8 bases. This CDR3 spans 15 amino acids. J was trimmed by 2 bases and V by 3 bases; bases with no gene match: 6. Germline V CDR1 and CDR2: MGHRA, YSYEKL.

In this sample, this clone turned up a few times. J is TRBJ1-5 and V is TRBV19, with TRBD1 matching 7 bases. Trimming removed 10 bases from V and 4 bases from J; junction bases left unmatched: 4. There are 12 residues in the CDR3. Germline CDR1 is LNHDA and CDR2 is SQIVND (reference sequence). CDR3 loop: CATGTANQPQHF. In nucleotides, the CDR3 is TGTGCCACAGGGACAGCGAATCAGCCCCAGCATTTT.

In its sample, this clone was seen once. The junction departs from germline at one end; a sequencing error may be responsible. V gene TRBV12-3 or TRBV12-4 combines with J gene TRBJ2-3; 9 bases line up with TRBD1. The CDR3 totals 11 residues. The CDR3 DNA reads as TGTGCCAGCAGTTCCGGGACAGGGAGCCGTTTT. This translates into CASSSGTGSRF.

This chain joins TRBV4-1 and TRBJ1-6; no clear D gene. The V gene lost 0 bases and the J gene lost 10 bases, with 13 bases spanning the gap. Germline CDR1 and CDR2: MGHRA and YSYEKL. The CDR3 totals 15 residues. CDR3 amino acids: CASSQERIVNSPLHF. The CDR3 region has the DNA TGCGCCAGCAGCCAAGAGAGGATAGTCAACTCACCCCTCCACTTT.

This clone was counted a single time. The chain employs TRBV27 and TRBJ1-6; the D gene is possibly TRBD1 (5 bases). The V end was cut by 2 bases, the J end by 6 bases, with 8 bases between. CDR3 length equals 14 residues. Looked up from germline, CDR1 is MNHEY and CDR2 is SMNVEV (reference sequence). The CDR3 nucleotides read TGTGCCAGCAGTTTAAGGCAGGGTAATTCACCCCTCCACTTT. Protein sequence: CASSLRQGNSPLHF.

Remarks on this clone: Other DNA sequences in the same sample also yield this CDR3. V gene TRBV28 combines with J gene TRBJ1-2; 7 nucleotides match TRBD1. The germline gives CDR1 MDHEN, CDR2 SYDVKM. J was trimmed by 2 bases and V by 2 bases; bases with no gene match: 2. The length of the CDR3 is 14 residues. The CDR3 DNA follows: TGTGCCAGCAGTTTACCGACAGGGAACTATGGCTACACCTTC. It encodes CASSLPTGNYGYTF.

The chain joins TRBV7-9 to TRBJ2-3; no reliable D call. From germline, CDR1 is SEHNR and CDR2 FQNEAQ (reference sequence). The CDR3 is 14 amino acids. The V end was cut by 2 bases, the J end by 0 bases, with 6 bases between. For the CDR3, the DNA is TGTGCCAGCAGCTTATCCTCCAGCACAGATACGCAGTATTTT. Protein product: CASSLSSSTDTQYF.

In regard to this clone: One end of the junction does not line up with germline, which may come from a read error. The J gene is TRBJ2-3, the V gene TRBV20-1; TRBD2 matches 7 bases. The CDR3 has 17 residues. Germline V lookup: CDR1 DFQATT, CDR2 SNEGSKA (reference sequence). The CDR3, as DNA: TGCAGTACTAGTAGTCTAGCGGCCGTCTCTAGCACAGATACGCAGTATTTT. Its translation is CSTSSLAAVSSTDTQYF.

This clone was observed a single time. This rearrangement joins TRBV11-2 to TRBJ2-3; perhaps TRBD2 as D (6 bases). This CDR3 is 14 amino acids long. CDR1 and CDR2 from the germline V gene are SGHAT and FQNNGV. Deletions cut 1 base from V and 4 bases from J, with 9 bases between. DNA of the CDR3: TGTGCCAGCAGCTTAGGCGGGGCCGCAGATACGCAGTATTTT. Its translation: CASSLGGAADTQYF.

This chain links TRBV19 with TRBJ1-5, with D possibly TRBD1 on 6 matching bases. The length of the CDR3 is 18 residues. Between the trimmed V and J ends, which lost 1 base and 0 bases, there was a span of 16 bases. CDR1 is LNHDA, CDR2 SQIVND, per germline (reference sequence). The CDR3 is CASSIVGQTQTSNQPQHF. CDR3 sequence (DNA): TGTGCCAGTAGTATAGTAGGACAGACCCAAACTAGCAATCAGCCCCAGCATTTT.

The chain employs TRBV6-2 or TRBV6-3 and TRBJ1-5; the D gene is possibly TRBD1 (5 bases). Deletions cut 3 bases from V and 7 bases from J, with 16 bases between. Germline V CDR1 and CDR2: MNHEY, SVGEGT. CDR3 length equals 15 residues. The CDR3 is CASSYGVGGGQPQHF. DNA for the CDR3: TGTGCCAGCAGTTATGGTGTGGGGGGAGGGCAGCCCCAGCATTTT.

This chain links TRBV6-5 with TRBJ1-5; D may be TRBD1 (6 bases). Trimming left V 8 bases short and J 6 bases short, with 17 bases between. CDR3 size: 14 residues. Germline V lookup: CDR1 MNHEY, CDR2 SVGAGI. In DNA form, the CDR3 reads TGTGCCAGCCGTCCAGGGGCGGGGGGTCAGCCCCAGCATTTT. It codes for CASRPGAGGQPQHF.